The clone carrying this T cell receptor beta chain has ten or more counts. Its antigen remains unidentified. The germline gives CDR1 SGHVS, CDR2 FNYEAQ. The CDR3 sequence is 15 residues long. Trimming took 1 base from V and 5 from J; bases not matched to a gene: 2. TCRdb re-derived calls from the reads in MiXCR, one entry per CDR3 protein. The sample records some 480,000 distinct CDR3 sequences, 25% to 35% being singletons. The data derive from a study of T cell repertoires in cytomegalovirus infection. Study in general: Epitope selection comprised recently identified HLA-C-restricted CMV epitopes and well-studied HLA-B-restricted CMV epitopes. Evidence of both CMV infection and a matching HLA type came from public TCR beta signatures. Whole-study results and caveats: Using cumulative public TCR beta family frequency, the authors identified those who carried CMV together with the relevant HLA. Ex vivo, HLA-C-restricted CMV-specific TCR beta clonotypes prevailed over the rest of the response.

This clonotype was sampled from a human donor in good health (CMV status not recorded). Some clones in this sample may be carry-over from other donors' samples. This material consisted of cultured PBMCs, taken from culture after CMV antigen stimulation. V and J are TRBV7-6 and TRBJ1-6, with TRBD1 matching over 7 bases. This chain's CDR3 is CASSLGQGDNSPLHF. In nucleotides, the CDR3 is TGTGCCAGCAGCTTAGGACAGGGAGATAATTCACCCCTCCACTTT.